This is a list of T cell receptor beta chains from one sample in a study of T-cell memory formation after mild COVID-19. Using its own MiXCR run on the 5' RACE reads, TCRdb lists one record per CDR3 protein. The table shows more than 120,000 distinct CDR3 sequences, with roughly 19% occurring only once. The specimen was PBMCs or a T cell subset sorted from them (not recorded which). These receptors came from an adult woman who had mild COVID-19 (a few samples of this study predate the infection). Cell type and time point are not known. Both conserved end residues are trimmed from each CDR3.

j_call v_call cdr3_aa
TRBJ1-2 TRBV6-1 ASSPGTATN
TRBJ1-4 TRBV20-1 SAEGYTAEKLF
TRBJ1-1 TRBV7-9 ASSLTGSRTEAF
TRBJ1-6 TRBV5-1 ASSRRVRGNNSPLH
TRBJ2-3 TRBV20-1 SARTNRGFGTDTQY
TRBJ1-1 TRBV12-3/TRBV12-4 ASSFGGQRPTEAF
TRBJ2-7 TRBV6-5 ASSYKGQSASGTSGYEQY
TRBJ2-2 TRBV12-3/TRBV12-4 ASIPGSSGVTGELF
TRBJ2-1 TRBV5-1 SSSAGAGAYNEQF
TRBJ2-1 TRBV27 ASSSPGLAIYNEQF
TRBJ1-4 TRBV3-1 ASSQYEKLF
TRBJ2-1 TRBV20-1 SARDLAGTYNEQF
TRBJ2-3 TRBV20-1 SASIRFKGTDTQY
TRBJ2-5 TRBV29-1 SVDGVRETQY
TRBJ2-1 TRBV6-5 ASISTSGSSYNEQF
TRBJ2-1 TRBV5-6 ASSSDWNNEQF
TRBJ2-6 TRBV29-1 SVEKQGVSGANVLT
TRBJ2-7 TRBV7-9 ASSSTSWISEQY
TRBJ2-1 TRBV5-1 ASSLTGPGIYNEQF
TRBJ1-1 TRBV20-1 SASNQGLNTEAF
TRBJ2-5 TRBV4-1 ASSQAPAGQGKTQY
TRBJ2-7 TRBV29-1 SVAPSGRGPYEQY
TRBJ2-2 TRBV20-1 SARDSRRGTGELF
TRBJ2-1 TRBV9 ASSVPPGTGYNEQF
TRBJ1-1 TRBV28 ASSLPNRGTEAF
TRBJ2-1 TRBV4-2 ASSQEGPGKNEQF
TRBJ2-1 TRBV7-9 ASSLDIREGSSYNEQF
TRBJ1-2 TRBV12-3/TRBV12-4 ASRETGGLYYGYT
TRBJ2-1 TRBV4-2 ASALELADYNEQF
TRBJ1-1 TRBV5-1 ASSSGQGANTEAF
TRBJ2-3 TRBV29-1 SVLTSGRADTQY
TRBJ2-5 TRBV12-3/TRBV12-4 ASSFPLAGAYQETQY
TRBJ2-3 TRBV5-5 ASSAGIAFTDTQY
TRBJ2-1 TRBV29-1 SVGGGVNEQF
TRBJ2-1 TRBV5-1 ASSPRLPLAKGYNEQF
TRBJ1-1 TRBV21-1 ASSNRETVNTEAF
TRBJ2-1 TRBV3-1 ASSQATANEQF
TRBJ2-2 TRBV6-2/TRBV6-3 ASRTGTEANTGELF
TRBJ2-7 TRBV5-1 ASSMSGGLTYEQY
TRBJ1-1 TRBV5-1 ASKGNTEAF